This TCR beta chain derives from a study of T cell repertoires in cytomegalovirus infection. This clonotype was observed once. Its antigen is currently unknown. CDR3 size: 13 residues. Germline values: CDR1 SGHRS, CDR2 YFSETQ. V lost 5 bases, J lost 5 bases, and 14 bases lay in between. TCRdb re-called the reads with MiXCR, one entry per CDR3 protein. The profile covers some 900,000 distinct CDR3 sequences, with approximately 32% appearing a single time and under 15% taken by the ten largest. This material consisted of cultured CD8+ T cells from PBMCs, taken from culture after CMV antigen stimulation. This rearrangement joins TRBV5-1 to TRBJ2-7; D not certain. The source is a human donor in good health (CMV status not recorded). Some clones in this sample may be carry-over from other donors' samples. The DNA of the CDR3 is TGCGCCAGCAGAGCAGACACCATACACGAGCAGTACTTC. Amino acids: CASRADTIHEQYF.